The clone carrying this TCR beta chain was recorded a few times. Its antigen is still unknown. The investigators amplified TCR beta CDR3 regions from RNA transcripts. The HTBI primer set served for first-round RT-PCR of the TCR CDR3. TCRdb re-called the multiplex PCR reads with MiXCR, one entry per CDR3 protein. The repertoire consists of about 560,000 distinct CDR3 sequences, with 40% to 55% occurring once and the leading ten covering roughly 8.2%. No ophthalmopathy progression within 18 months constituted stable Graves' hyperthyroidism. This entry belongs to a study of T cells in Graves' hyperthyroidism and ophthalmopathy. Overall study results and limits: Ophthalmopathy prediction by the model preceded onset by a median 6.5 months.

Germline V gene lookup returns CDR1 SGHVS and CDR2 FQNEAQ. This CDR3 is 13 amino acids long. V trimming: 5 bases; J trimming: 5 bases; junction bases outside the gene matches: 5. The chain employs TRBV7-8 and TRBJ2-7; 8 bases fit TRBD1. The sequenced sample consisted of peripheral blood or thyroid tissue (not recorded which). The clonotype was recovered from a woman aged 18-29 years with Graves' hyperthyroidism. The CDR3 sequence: CASSQVGQDEQYF. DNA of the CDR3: TGTGCCAGCAGCCAAGTGGGACAGGACGAGCAGTACTTC.